These 21 T cell receptor beta chains originate from one sample sequenced in a study of post-analysis software for immune sequencing data. Findings of the study overall: Patients had higher frequencies than controls of roughly five TRBV segments, including TRBV5-6, TRBV5-1 and TRBV20-1.

Their cognate antigens are unknown. Unique-molecular-identifier-tagged TCR beta cDNA libraries were used. TCRdb redid the calling of the PCR reads with MiXCR, one entry per CDR3 protein. The repertoire holds about 210,000 distinct CDR3 sequences, approximately 30% seen once, with nearly 3.5% in the top ten. The source material was blood. These TCRs come from a girl aged 2 to 17 with multiple sclerosis.

This clonotype was seen many times. The chain is built from TRBV5-1 and TRBJ2-1; no reliable D call. The V and J ends lost 0 bases and 4 bases respectively, with 11 bases between them. Germline V gene sequence: CDR1 SGHRS, CDR2 YFSETQ. This CDR3 comprises 15 residues. CDR3: CASSLVSPTYNEQFF. The CDR3 DNA reads TGCGCCAGCAGCTTGGTGTCTCCAACTTACAATGAGCAGTTCTTC.

As for this clonotype: One base away lies a much larger clone, so this may be a sequencing read error. CDR3 DNA sequence: TGTGCCAGCAGCCATGGGAGGCGGGAGTGCGAGCAGTACTTC. Translation: CASSHGRRECEQYF. The rearrangement uses TRBV7-9 and TRBJ2-7, with TRBD2 identical over 7 bases. V trimming: 5 bases; J trimming: 6 bases; junction bases outside the gene matches: 10. Germline V gene lookup returns CDR1 SEHNR and CDR2 FQNEAQ (reference sequence). The CDR3 is made up of 14 amino acids. Based on the CDR3 plus reference TRBV7-9 and TRBJ2-7, the full variable domain is DTGVSQNPRHKITKRGQNVTFRCDPISEHNRLYWYRQTLGQGPEFLTYFQNEAQLEKSRLLSDRFSAERPKGSFSTLEIQRTEQGDSAMYLCASSHGRRECEQYFGPGTRLTVT.

This clonotype was counted a few times. Compared with germline, one end of the junction differs, possibly owing to a read error. The rearrangement uses TRBV28 and TRBJ2-7; no definite D call. The CDR3 sequence is 14 residues long. Germline V gene data show CDR1 as MDHEN and CDR2 as SYDVKM. As DNA, the CDR3 is TGTGCCGGCAGGACCAGGTTCCCGACGCACGAGCAGTACTTC. As protein: CAGRTRFPTHEQYF.

This clonotype was counted many times. The chain has TRBV29-1 and TRBJ2-1; D is perhaps TRBD2 (5 bases). The CDR3 runs 12 residues. The germline gives CDR1 SQVTM, CDR2 ANQGSEA. The ends were cut back, 3 bases at V and 9 bases at J, with 12 bases in the middle. Written as DNA, the CDR3 is TGCAGCGTTGACCCCAGCGGCGGTGAGCAGTTCTTC. It codes for CSVDPSGGEQFF.

A few counts support this clonotype. The chain links TRBV7-3 to TRBJ1-1; D not certain. Germline CDR1 SGHTA, CDR2 FQGTGA. This CDR3 spans 13 amino acids. V lost 2 bases and J 7 bases, leaving 11 bases between the germline ends. The CDR3 bases are TGTGCCAGCAGCTTAGGGCCCCGGGGTGAAGCTTTCTTT. It translates to CASSLGPRGEAFF.

V is TRBV11-3 and J is TRBJ1-2; 8 bases align to TRBD1. This CDR3 spans 13 amino acids. The germline V gene has CDR1 SGHNT and CDR2 YENEEA. The V gene end was trimmed by 4 bases and the J gene end by 6 bases; junction bases not matched to a gene: 4. CDR3 region: CASSSTGGDGYTF. The CDR3 DNA reads as TGTGCCAGCAGCTCAACAGGGGGTGATGGCTACACCTTC.

The chain has TRBV7-2 and TRBJ1-1; the match to TRBD1 covers 7 bases. The CDR3 runs 14 residues. The V gene end was trimmed by 5 bases and the J gene end by 5 bases; junction bases not matched to a gene: 8. In germline, CDR1 is SGHTA, CDR2 FQGNSA. The CDR3 loop is CASSPTGAVTEAFF. CDR3 in DNA: TGTGCCAGCAGCCCAACAGGGGCCGTGACTGAAGCTTTCTTT.

This clonotype was picked up many times. The CDR3 region is CASSFRAGLEGYEQYF. For the CDR3, the DNA is TGTGCCAGCAGTTTTCGGGCGGGGCTGGAGGGGTACGAGCAGTACTTC. The genes are TRBV12-3 or TRBV12-4 and TRBJ2-7; possibly TRBD2 for D (6 bases). The CDR3 extends over 16 amino acids. Trimming cost V 3 bases and J 4 bases, with 19 bases left between them.

V is TRBV16 and J is TRBJ1-1, with TRBD1 as a possible D gene (5 bases). CDR1 is KGHSY, CDR2 FQNENV, per germline. The CDR3 contains 17 residues. Between the trimmed V and J ends, which lost 1 base and 8 bases, there was a span of 23 bases. CDR3 sequence (DNA): TGTGCCAGCAGCCAATTCTCTGGGAGCGGGGCACGGGGCGAAGCTTTCTTT. Translated, it gives CASSQFSGSGARGEAFF.

There are many counts of this clonotype. V is TRBV6-6 and J is TRBJ2-5; perhaps TRBD1 as D (5 bases). The end of the DNA fits TRBJ2-7 better, so the J call may be wrong. Germline V gene sequence: CDR1 MNHNY, CDR2 SVGAGI (reference sequence). The CDR3 is made up of 13 amino acids. CDR3 protein: CASSTPGASEQYF. DNA of the CDR3: TGTGCCAGCAGTACTCCTGGGGCTAGCGAGCAGTACTTC.

This chain connects TRBV28 to TRBJ2-3; the D is unclear. The germline V gene has CDR1 MDHEN and CDR2 SYDVKM. The V end lost 2 bases, the J end lost 2 bases, and 5 bases lay between the germline ends. The CDR3 is 13 residues long. As DNA, the CDR3 is TGTGCCAGCAGTTTACGGAACACAGATACGCAGTATTTT. Translation gives CASSLRNTDTQYF.

The J gene is TRBJ1-2, the V gene TRBV30, with D maybe TRBD1 (5 bases). Looked up from germline, CDR1 is GTSNPN and CDR2 is SVGIG (reference sequence). Trimming removed 3 bases at V and 7 bases at J, with 15 bases between. The CDR3 has 13 amino acids. The CDR3 loop is CAWSRRRGIGYTF. CDR3 nucleotides: TGTGCCTGGAGCCGACGGAGGGGTATTGGCTACACCTTC.

There are a few counts of this clonotype. The chain is built from TRBV29-1 and TRBJ2-3; a possible D gene is TRBD2 (5 bases). Trimming shortened V by 7 bases and J by 4 bases, and 18 bases separated the two germline ends. Germline values: CDR1 SQVTM, CDR2 ANQGSEA. The CDR3 has 14 residues. CDR3 loop: CSAEESGFPDTQYF. For the CDR3, the DNA is TGCAGCGCCGAAGAGTCGGGGTTCCCAGATACGCAGTATTTT.

The V gene is TRBV10-3, the J gene TRBJ2-7; a possible D gene is TRBD2 (7 bases). Germline-derived CDR1 and CDR2 are ENHRY and SYGVKD. The CDR3 runs 16 residues. Trimming removed 0 bases at V and 2 bases at J, with 14 bases between. The CDR3 protein is CAISESGGQGAYEQYF. DNA for the CDR3: TGTGCCATCAGTGAGTCCGGGGGGCAGGGAGCCTACGAGCAGTACTTC.

This clonotype was detected a few times. The chain carries TRBV4-2 and TRBJ2-1; TRBD2 matches at 7 bases. J lost 7 bases, V lost 0 bases, and 6 bases had no gene match. The CDR3 covers 15 residues. The germline V gene encodes CDR1 LGHNA and CDR2 YNFKEQ. CDR3 residues: CASSQDGRELNEQFF. The CDR3 nucleotides read TGTGCCAGCAGCCAAGATGGGCGGGAGCTGAATGAGCAGTTCTTC.

J is TRBJ1-1 and V is TRBV7-9; perhaps TRBD1 as D (5 bases). There are 12 residues in the CDR3. CDR1 is SEHNR, CDR2 FQNEAQ, per germline (reference sequence). V was trimmed by 7 bases and J by 4 bases, leaving 10 bases between them. In nucleotides, the CDR3 is TGTGCCAGCACCGACGGGGGCACTGAAGCTTTCTTT. This sequence encodes CASTDGGTEAFF.

The rearrangement joins TRBV4-1 to TRBJ2-5; the D gene is possibly TRBD2 (5 bases). The CDR3 consists of 11 residues. Per germline, CDR1 MGHRA and CDR2 YSYEKL. Trimming shortened V by 8 bases and J by 5 bases, and 9 bases separated the two germline ends. DNA of the CDR3: TGCGCCAGCCGGGGTGGGGAGACCCAGTACTTC. As protein: CASRGGETQYF.

This clonotype was seen a few times. The chain carries TRBV5-1 and TRBJ2-7, with D maybe TRBD1 (7 bases). V lost 3 bases and J 7 bases, leaving 14 bases between the germline ends. Germline V lookup: CDR1 SGHRS, CDR2 YFSETQ. The CDR3 is 13 residues long. CDR3 coding DNA: TGCGCCAGCAGCTCCGGACAGGCGGGGGAGCAGTACTTC. This translates into CASSSGQAGEQYF.

The rearrangement joins TRBV29-1 to TRBJ2-5; 10 bases line up with TRBD2. The CDR3 has 12 residues. Germline V gene data show CDR1 as SQVTM and CDR2 as ANQGSEA. Germline trimming cut 4 bases from V and 11 bases from J; bases unmatched to any gene: 7. This CDR3 reads CSVGPSGGEQYF. DNA for the CDR3: TGCAGCGTTGGGCCTAGCGGGGGTGAGCAGTACTTC.

This clonotype has only a few counts. The gene calls are TRBV20-1 and TRBJ1-1; the D gene is possibly TRBD1 (6 bases). In germline, CDR1 is DFQATT, CDR2 SNEGSKA (reference sequence). The CDR3 contains 14 residues. The germline V and J ends were trimmed by 0 bases and 4 bases, with 12 bases remaining between them. The CDR3 is CSARDRGPGTEAFF. In DNA form, the CDR3 reads TGCAGTGCTAGAGATCGGGGGCCCGGCACTGAAGCTTTCTTT.

The chain uses TRBV12-3 or TRBV12-4 and TRBJ1-1; D not certain. With 1 base removed from V and 7 bases from J, the gap between germline ends came to 10 bases. The CDR3 is 13 residues long. DNA of the CDR3: TGTGCCAGCAGTTTAGGCGGCCCCTTTGAAGCTTTCTTT. This sequence encodes CASSLGGPFEAFF.